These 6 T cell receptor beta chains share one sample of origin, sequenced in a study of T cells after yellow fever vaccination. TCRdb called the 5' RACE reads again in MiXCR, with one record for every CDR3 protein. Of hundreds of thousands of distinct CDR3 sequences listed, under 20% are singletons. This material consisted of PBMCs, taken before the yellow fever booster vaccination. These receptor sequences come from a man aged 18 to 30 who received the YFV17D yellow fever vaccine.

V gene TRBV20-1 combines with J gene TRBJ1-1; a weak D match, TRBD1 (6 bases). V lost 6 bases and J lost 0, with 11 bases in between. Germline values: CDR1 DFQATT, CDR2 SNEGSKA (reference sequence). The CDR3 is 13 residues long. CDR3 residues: CSATDSVNTEAFF. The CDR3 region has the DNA TGCAGTGCCACGGACAGTGTGAACACTGAAGCTTTCTTT.

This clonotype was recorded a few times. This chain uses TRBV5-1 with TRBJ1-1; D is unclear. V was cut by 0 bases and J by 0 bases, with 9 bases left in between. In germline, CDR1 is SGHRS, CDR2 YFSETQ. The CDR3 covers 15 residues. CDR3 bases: TGCGCCAGCAGCTTGGCGCCTCCGATGAACACTGAAGCTTTCTTT. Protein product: CASSLAPPMNTEAFF. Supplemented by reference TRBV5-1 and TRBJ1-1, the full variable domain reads KAGVTQTPRYLIKTRGQQVTLSCSPISGHRSVSWYQQTPGQGLQFLFEYFSETQRNKGNFPGRFSGRQFSNSRSEMNVSTLELGDSALYLCASSLAPPMNTEAFFGQGTRLTVV.

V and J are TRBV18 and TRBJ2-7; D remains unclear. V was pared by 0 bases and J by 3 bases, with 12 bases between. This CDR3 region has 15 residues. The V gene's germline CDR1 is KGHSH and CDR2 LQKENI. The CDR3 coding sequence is TGTGCCAGCTCACCACCGGGCCAGGTCGGCTACGAGCAGTACTTC. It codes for CASSPPGQVGYEQYF.

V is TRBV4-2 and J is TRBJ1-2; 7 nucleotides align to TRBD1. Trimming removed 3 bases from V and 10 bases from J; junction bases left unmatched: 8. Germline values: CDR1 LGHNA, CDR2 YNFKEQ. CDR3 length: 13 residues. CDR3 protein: CASSQETGIDYTF. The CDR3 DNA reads TGTGCCAGCAGCCAGGAGACAGGGATCGACTACACCTTC.

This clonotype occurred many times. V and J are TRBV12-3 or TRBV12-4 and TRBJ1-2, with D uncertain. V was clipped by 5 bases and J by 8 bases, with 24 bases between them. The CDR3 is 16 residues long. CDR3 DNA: TGTGCCAGCAGTCGACCCGAAGAGGGAGAGGGAAACGGCTACACCTTC. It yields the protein CASSRPEEGEGNGYTF.

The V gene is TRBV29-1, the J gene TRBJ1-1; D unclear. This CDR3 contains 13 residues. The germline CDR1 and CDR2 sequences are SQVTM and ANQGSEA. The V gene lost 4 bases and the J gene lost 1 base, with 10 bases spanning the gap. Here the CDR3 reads CSVAPDPNTEAFF. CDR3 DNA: TGCAGCGTTGCCCCAGACCCGAACACTGAAGCTTTCTTT.